This TCR beta chain was profiled in a study of pediatric ulcerative colitis. In the case of this clone: Antigen specificity is unknown.

In germline, CDR1 is SNHLY, CDR2 FYNNEI. The CDR3 runs to 13 residues. Trimming removed 5 bases at V and 7 bases at J, with 12 bases between. The rectum was sampled with one to two pinch biopsies at colonoscopy. Only in-frame clones appear in the TCRdb table, and some are missing; sequencing was by immunoSEQ multiplex PCR. The sample lists roughly 49,000 clones; 60% to 85% were seen once. Whole-study findings and limits: Blood-rectal clonal overlap within each person was significantly higher in ulcerative colitis patients than controls. No controls had the two rectal clonotypes shared by ulcerative colitis patients. Two patients' blood samples yielded substantially fewer templates. Acute severe colitis showed lower rectal diversity from clonal expansions.

The material sequenced was gut tissue. The V gene is TRBV2, the J gene TRBJ2-1; D is tentatively TRBD1 or TRBD2 (5 bases each). The TCR was taken from a girl between 10 and 17 years old with moderate ulcerative colitis. As DNA, the CDR3 is TGTGCCAGCAGTCGGGACCTAGGGAATGAGCAGTTCTTC. Residues: CASSRDLGNEQFF. The full variable domain, completed using reference TRBV2 and TRBJ2-1, is EPEVTQTPSHQVTQMGQEVILRCVPISNHLYFYWYRQILGQKVEFLVSFYNNEISEKSEIFDDQFSVERPDGSNFTLKIRSTKLEDSAMYFCASSRDLGNEQFFGPGTRLTVL.